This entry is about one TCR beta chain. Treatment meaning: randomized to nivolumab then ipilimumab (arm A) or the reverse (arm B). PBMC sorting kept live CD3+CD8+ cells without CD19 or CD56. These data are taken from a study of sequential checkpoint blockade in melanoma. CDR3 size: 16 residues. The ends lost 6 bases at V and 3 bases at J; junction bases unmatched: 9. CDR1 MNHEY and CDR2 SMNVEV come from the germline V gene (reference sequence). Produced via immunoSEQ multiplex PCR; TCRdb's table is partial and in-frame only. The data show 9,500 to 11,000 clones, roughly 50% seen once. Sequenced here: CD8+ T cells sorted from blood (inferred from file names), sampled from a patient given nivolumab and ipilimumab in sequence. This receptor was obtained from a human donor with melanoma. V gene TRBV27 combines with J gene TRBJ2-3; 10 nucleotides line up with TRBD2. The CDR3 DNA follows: TGTGCCAGCAGACTAGCGGGGTACTTTGGGACAGATACGCAGTATTTT. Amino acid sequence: CASRLAGYFGTDTQYF.